Included here is one T cell receptor (beta chain) sequence, with context. The sample belongs to a study of blood T cell repertoires in COVID-19. This CDR3 contains 16 residues. CDR1 is SGDLS and CDR2 is YYNGEE in the germline V gene. The J segment lost 3 bases and the V segment lost 0 bases, leaving 5 bases of the junction unmatched. Libraries were prepared by immunoSEQ multiplex PCR; TCRdb keeps only in-frame clonotypes and omits some of them. The sample lists fewer than 200,000 clones, around 90% occurring once. The V gene is TRBV9, the J gene TRBJ2-1; 8 bases align to TRBD2. Sequencing used PBMCs or T cells enriched from blood (not recorded which). The TCR sequence derives from a woman younger than 30 who had recovered from COVID-19. This CDR3 is CASSVGLAGGYNEQFF. In DNA form, the CDR3 reads TGTGCCAGCAGCGTAGGTTTGGCGGGGGGCTACAATGAGCAGTTCTTC.